This entry lists 13 T cell receptor beta chains sequenced from one sample in a study of CD8+CD57+ T cells in acquired aplastic anemia. TCR beta VDJ and CDR3 were profiled, and genomic DNA was the template. TCRdb re-analysed the reads in MiXCR, keeping a single row per CDR3 protein. The sample shows just over 400,000 distinct CDR3 sequences, about two thirds of them seen only once. Sequenced material: sorted CD4+, CD8+, or CD8+CD57+ T cells (not recorded which) from PBMCs. Receptors were obtained from a human donor in good health, serving as a control.

This clonotype was detected many times. The chain joins TRBV6-5 to TRBJ1-1; no clear D. The V and J ends lost 3 bases and 0 bases respectively, with 11 bases between them. Germline V gene sequence: CDR1 MNHEY, CDR2 SVGAGI. The CDR3 covers 15 residues. The CDR3 nucleotides are TGTGCCAGCAGTTATCGGGGTGATATGAACACTGAAGCTTTCTTT. This sequence encodes CASSYRGDMNTEAFF.

There are many counts of this clonotype. The chain couples TRBV11-3 to TRBJ1-1; D call uncertain. The ends were cut back, 3 bases at V and 7 bases at J, with 12 bases in the middle. Germline V lookup: CDR1 SGHNT, CDR2 YENEEA. This CDR3 has 13 residues. The CDR3 DNA reads TGTGCCAGCAGCTTGGCCTTTGGGAGTGAAGCTTTCTTT. It encodes CASSLAFGSEAFF.

This clonotype appeared a few times. The J gene is TRBJ1-2, the V gene TRBV29-1; 7 nucleotides agree with TRBD1. From germline, CDR1 is SQVTM and CDR2 ANQGSEA. The CDR3 is 15 residues long. Trimming took 6 bases from V and 3 from J; bases not matched to a gene: 13. CDR3 amino acids: CSVNGRQGIDYGYTF. In DNA, the CDR3 is TGCAGCGTAAATGGTCGACAGGGAATAGACTATGGCTACACCTTC.

Details on this clonotype: One junction end does not reproduce the germline sequence, and a read error may be involved. The gene calls are TRBV7-2 and TRBJ2-1; either TRBD1 or TRBD2 may supply D (5 bases each). This CDR3 comprises 14 residues. Germline CDR1 SGHTA, CDR2 FQGNSA. The CDR3 here is CASSFWDEPRETQF. The CDR3 DNA follows: TGTGCCAGCAGCTTTTGGGACGAGCCAAGGGAGACCCAGTTC.

This clonotype was recorded at least ten times. The gene calls are TRBV12-3 or TRBV12-4 and TRBJ2-3, with D perhaps matching TRBD1 (5 bases). The CDR3 loop spans 14 amino acids. The ends were cut back, 3 bases at V and 1 base at J, with 8 bases in the middle. The CDR3 region is CASSLVRGTDTQYF. Here the CDR3 DNA reads TGTGCCAGCAGTTTGGTCAGGGGCACAGATACGCAGTATTTT.

This clonotype was detected once. This rearrangement joins TRBV28 to TRBJ2-7, with TRBD2 as a possible D gene (6 bases). Germline V gene lookup returns CDR1 MDHEN and CDR2 SYDVKM. This CDR3 region has 14 residues. V lost 6 bases, J lost 2 bases, and 14 bases lay in between. CDR3 protein: CASSPSRGTYEQYF. The CDR3 region has the DNA TGTGCCAGCAGCCCTTCGCGGGGAACCTACGAGCAGTACTTC.

The CDR3 is CASSLDAPVAGTYSPLHF. Here the CDR3 DNA reads TGTGCCAGCAGCTTAGATGCCCCCGTGGCAGGAACGTATTCACCCCTCCACTTT. The chain is built from TRBV7-9 and TRBJ1-6; no definite D call. Trimming cost V 1 base and J 8 bases, with 21 bases left between them. The germline V gene encodes CDR1 SEHNR and CDR2 FQNEAQ (reference sequence). This CDR3 has 18 residues.

This clonotype was recorded once. As the CDR3 is not closed by the conserved phenylalanine or tryptophan, this likely results from a read error. The rearrangement joins TRBV6-2 or TRBV6-3 to TRBJ2-1, with 10 bases matching TRBD2. The CDR3 loop spans 12 amino acids. Germline CDR1 is MNHEY and CDR2 is SVGEGT. Unmatched junction bases numbered 3, after V lost 4 bases and J lost 12 bases. CDR3 nucleotides: TGTGCCAGCAGTTCGCAGCGGGGGGGGCAGTTCTGC. Translated, it gives CASSSQRGGQFC.

Concerning this clonotype itself: One end of the junction varies from germline; a read error may be responsible. This chain links TRBV2 with TRBJ1-6; D remains ambiguous. The CDR3 spans 15 residues. Germline CDR1 is SNHLY and CDR2 is FYNNEI. The CDR3 DNA reads as TGTGCCAGCAGCTTAGATCCAGGCACGCGGGCACCCCTCCGCTTT. Protein: CASSLDPGTRAPLRF.

Worth noting for this clonotype: The missing conserved phenylalanine or tryptophan at the end of this CDR3 makes a read error likely. The limits of the CDR3 on the DNA are not certain, so only TCRdb's listed CDR3 is given. The CDR3 reads CASSLAGGAQYFG. The chain combines TRBV7-2 with TRBJ1-1; TRBD1, as called in the table, went unchecked against the DNA. The CDR3 spans 13 amino acids, including both terminal residues. Per the germline V gene, CDR1 is SGHTA and CDR2 is FQGNSA.

Comments on this clonotype: A read error may account for a junction end that differs from germline. CDR3 loop: CASSRVTYNEQFF. CDR3 nucleotide sequence: TGCGCCAGTAGCAGAGTCACCTACAATGAGCAGTTCTTC. The chain joins TRBV2 to TRBJ2-1; D uncertain. CDR1 and CDR2 (germline): SNHLY, FYNNEI. CDR3 length equals 13 residues.

The chain couples TRBV25-1 to TRBJ2-7; TRBD2 matches at 8 bases. Germline CDR1 MGHDK, CDR2 SYGVNS. This CDR3 is built from 15 residues. With V trimmed by 6 bases and J by 2 bases, 9 bases remained unmatched. The CDR3 protein is CASSKNIGRAYEQYF. CDR3 in DNA: TGTGCCAGCAGCAAAAACATCGGGAGGGCCTACGAGCAGTACTTC.

This clonotype came up once. This chain's CDR3 is CASSLDRPLQEPLHF. CDR3 coding DNA: TGTGCCAGCAGCCTCGACCGACCTCTCCAAGAACCCCTCCACTTT. This chain uses TRBV14 with TRBJ1-6, with D unresolved. V was shortened by 4 bases and J by 12 bases, with 19 bases between the two germline ends. Per germline, CDR1 SGHDN and CDR2 FVKESK. This CDR3 contains 15 residues.